This TCR beta chain is drawn from a study of T-cell memory formation after mild COVID-19. TCRdb itself ran the 5' RACE reads through MiXCR, one entry per CDR3 protein. The sample lists tens of thousands of distinct CDR3 sequences; more than 7% were seen once. This clonotype was found many times. With 6 bases removed from V and 1 base from J, the gap between germline ends came to 15 bases. The CDR3 is 16 residues long. The J gene is TRBJ2-2, the V gene TRBV12-3 or TRBV12-4; D not certain. The receptor's source is a man aged 18-30 years who had mild COVID-19 (a few samples of this study predate the infection). Cell type and time point are not known. Sequencing was done on a sample of PBMCs or a T cell subset sorted from them (not recorded which). DNA of the CDR3: TGTGCCAGCAGCCGGGCCCGAATACTGAACACCGGGGAGCTGTTTTTT. As protein: CASSRARILNTGELFF.